This T cell receptor beta chain appears in the sequencing data of a study of identifying expanded T cells in peripheral blood. Overall study findings and caveats: Differentially abundant clones: 0.95 to 1.5 between replicates, about 15 at around 2 weeks, around 20 at four.

This CDR3 region has 14 residues. Germline CDR1 SNHLY, CDR2 FYNNEI. V dropped 2 bases and J dropped 6; count of bases not matched to a gene: 5. Generated by immunoSEQ multiplex PCR, the TCRdb table keeps only in-frame clones and is missing some. This sample yields around 50,000 clones, of which about 92% are seen a single time; around 3.5% belongs to the top ten. Remarks on this clone: Antigen: not known.

This rearrangement joins TRBV2 to TRBJ1-2; 8 positions match TRBD1. The source of this sequence is a person between 18 and 75 years old in good health. Sequenced sample: blood. CDR3: CASSELAGGDGYTF. The CDR3 DNA is TGTGCCAGCAGTGAATTGGCAGGGGGCGATGGCTACACCTTC.